These 25 T cell receptor beta chains originate from one sample sequenced in a study of T cells in Graves' hyperthyroidism and ophthalmopathy. Authors of the study amplified TCR beta CDR3 regions from RNA transcripts. TCR CDR3 regions were first amplified by RT-PCR with HTBI primers. From the multiplex PCR reads, TCRdb called clonotypes with MiXCR, one entry per CDR3 protein. The sample has nearly 750,000 distinct CDR3 sequences; roughly a third are singletons. The sample consisted of blood. The receptors originated from a woman in her thirties or forties with Graves' hyperthyroidism.

There are many counts of this clonotype. The rearrangement uses TRBV20-1 and TRBJ2-6, with D unclear. The V gene's germline CDR1 is DFQATT and CDR2 SNEGSKA (reference sequence). The CDR3 length is 13 residues. Trimming shortened V by 6 bases and J by 4 bases, and 10 bases separated the two germline ends. In DNA, the CDR3 is TGCAGTGCATGGAGTGCCGGGGCCAACGTCCTGACTTTC. Its protein is CSAWSAGANVLTF.

This clonotype was counted many times. This may come from a read error, since a much larger clone is one base off. The DNA for the CDR3 is TGTGCCAGCAGCTTCGACAGGGCTGGCTACACCTTC. As protein: CASSFDRAGYTF. The chain employs TRBV5-8 and TRBJ1-2; 7 positions agree with TRBD1. CDR1 SGHTS and CDR2 YDEGEE come from the germline V gene. The CDR3 has 12 amino acids. The V segment lost 2 bases and the J segment 7 bases; nucleotides outside the gene matches: 2.

This clonotype was detected many times. The chain is built from TRBV24-1 and TRBJ1-2; D unresolved. V was trimmed by 3 bases and J by 7 bases, leaving 17 bases between them. The CDR3 consists of 15 residues. Germline V gives CDR1 KGHDR, CDR2 SFDVKD. CDR3 sequence (DNA): TGTGCCACCAGTGATGAGTGGTCGGGTATCCTTGGCTACACCTTC. It translates to CATSDEWSGILGYTF.

This clonotype was detected only once. This chain joins TRBV10-3 and TRBJ1-1; unclear D gene. CDR1 is ENHRY and CDR2 is SYGVKD in the germline V gene. The V end was cut by 2 bases, the J end by 5 bases, with 9 bases between. The CDR3 contains 13 residues. CDR3 amino acids: CAISETQKTEAFF. The DNA for the CDR3 is TGTGCCATCAGTGAGACACAGAAGACTGAAGCTTTCTTT.

V is TRBV29-1 and J is TRBJ2-5; TRBD2 might be the D (5 bases). The germline gives CDR1 SQVTM, CDR2 ANQGSEA. The CDR3 totals 12 residues. The CDR3 DNA follows: TGCAGACGCGGACTTAATCAAGAGACCCAGTACTTC. Protein sequence: CRRGLNQETQYF.

This clonotype has just a few counts. The chain uses TRBV6-2 or TRBV6-3 and TRBJ1-4; unclear D gene. Per germline, CDR1 MNHEY and CDR2 SVGEGT. V gave up 3 bases and J gave up 14 bases, with 13 bases separating them. The CDR3 sequence is 12 residues long. The CDR3 DNA reads TGTGCCAGCAGTTATCCTAGTCCCCGGCTGTTTTTT. Translated: CASSYPSPRLFF.

This clonotype was counted many times. The gene calls are TRBV20-1 and TRBJ1-6; no clear D. V dropped 1 base and J dropped 11 bases, with 6 bases sitting between them. CDR1 is DFQATT and CDR2 is SNEGSKA in the germline V gene (reference sequence). The CDR3 runs to 11 residues. CDR3 in amino acids: CSARVGTPLHF. The CDR3 coding sequence is TGCAGTGCTAGAGTTGGGACACCCCTCCACTTT.

This clonotype showed up just a few times. V usage is TRBV12-3 or TRBV12-4 and J usage is TRBJ1-1; D is undetermined. This CDR3 is 15 amino acids long. The V and J ends lost 3 bases and 0 bases respectively, with 11 bases between them. The CDR3 loop reads CASSLSRRMNTEAFF. CDR3 nucleotides: TGTGCCAGCAGTTTGAGCCGGCGAATGAACACTGAAGCTTTCTTT.

In the case of this clonotype: Just one base apart from a much larger clone, this may be a read error. The rearrangement links TRBV11-2 to TRBJ2-7; D is undetermined. The CDR3 has 13 amino acids. Per germline, CDR1 SGHAT and CDR2 FQNNGV. CDR3 in amino acids: CASSLYGYYEQCF. CDR3 bases: TGTGCCAGCAGCTTATATGGCTACTACGAGCAGTGCTTC. Full variable domain (rest looked up from reference TRBV11-2 and TRBJ2-7): EAGVAQSPRYKIIEKRQSVAFWCNPISGHATLYWYQQILGQGPKLLIQFQNNGVVDDSQLPKDRFSAERLKGVDSTLKIQPAKLEDSAVYLCASSLYGYYEQCFGPGTRLTVT.

This clonotype was seen ten or more times. The rearrangement uses TRBV7-9 and TRBJ2-2; no clear D. The length of the CDR3 is 12 residues. Trimming left V 5 bases short and J 7 bases short, with 8 bases between. Per the germline V gene, CDR1 is SEHNR and CDR2 is FQNEAQ (reference sequence). The CDR3 spells CASSPTGGELFF. The CDR3 DNA follows: TGTGCCAGCAGCCCAACGGGCGGGGAGCTGTTTTTT.

This clonotype was counted between two and nine times. V and J are TRBV19 and TRBJ2-7; a weak D match, TRBD1 (5 bases). Trimming took 5 bases from V and 2 from J, leaving 13 bases between them. The CDR3 runs 14 residues. Germline V gives CDR1 LNHDA, CDR2 SQIVND (reference sequence). CDR3 sequence reads: CASSPRQSPYEQYF. In DNA form, the CDR3 reads TGTGCCAGTAGTCCAAGACAGAGCCCCTACGAGCAGTACTTC.

CDR3 nucleotide sequence: TGTGCCAGCGCCGTGCGGCAGGGGGAAGAGACCCAGTACTTC. It is translated as CASAVRQGEETQYF. V is TRBV6-1 and J is TRBJ2-5, with 7 bases matching TRBD1. This CDR3 region has 14 residues. Germline V gives CDR1 MNHNS, CDR2 SASEGT. V shed 8 bases, J shed 3 bases, and the junction held 9 bases outside the gene matches.

This clonotype appeared many times. The chain joins TRBV14 to TRBJ1-2; D is perhaps TRBD1 (5 bases). This CDR3 has 13 residues. V was shortened by 3 bases and J by 4 bases, with 9 bases between the two germline ends. Germline V gene lookup returns CDR1 SGHDN and CDR2 FVKESK. This chain's CDR3 is CASSHGTAYGYTF. CDR3 DNA sequence: TGTGCCAGCAGCCACGGGACCGCCTATGGCTACACCTTC.

This clonotype was found many times. The J gene is TRBJ2-5, the V gene TRBV7-7; 8 bases align to TRBD2. The CDR3 has 14 residues. The germline CDR1 and CDR2 sequences are SSHAT and FNYEAQ (reference sequence). CDR3 bases: TGTGCTAGCGGGCCATCGGGGGGGCGTCAGACCCAGTACTTC. This encodes CASGPSGGRQTQYF.

The chain links TRBV19 to TRBJ1-2, with 9 bases fitting TRBD1. The V gene end was trimmed by 9 bases and the J gene end by 4 bases; junction bases not matched to a gene: 24. The CDR3 is 19 amino acids. Germline V gene sequence: CDR1 LNHDA, CDR2 SQIVND (reference sequence). This CDR3 reads CASSLRRIGTGSSSYGYTF. CDR3 in DNA: TGTGCCAGCAGCTTACGCCGGATTGGGACAGGGAGCTCCTCCTATGGCTACACCTTC.

In this sample, this clonotype turned up many times. This chain connects TRBV7-9 to TRBJ1-1; weak D call: TRBD1 (6 bases). CDR3 length equals 14 residues. Germline assignment: CDR1 SEHNR and CDR2 FQNEAQ (reference sequence). The V end was cut by 5 bases, the J end by 1 base, with 11 bases between. The DNA for the CDR3 is TGTGCCAGCAGCCCGCAGGGGCCGAACACTGAAGCTTTCTTT. This codes for CASSPQGPNTEAFF.

The rearrangement links TRBV10-3 to TRBJ2-3; 14 positions agree with TRBD2. V gave up 6 bases and J gave up 5 bases; unmatched junction bases: 7. CDR1 ENHRY and CDR2 SYGVKD come from the germline V gene. The CDR3 runs to 16 residues. The CDR3 coding sequence is TGTGCCATCAGGGAGACTAGCGGGAGGGCCAGAGATACGCAGTATTTT. Protein product: CAIRETSGRARDTQYF.

This clonotype was seen more than once but under ten times. The chain uses TRBV6-5 and TRBJ1-2; D unresolved. The V gene lost 5 bases and the J gene lost 7 bases, with 14 bases spanning the gap. This CDR3 is 13 amino acids long. Germline CDR1 MNHEY, CDR2 SVGAGI. This CDR3 reads CASSEDRTTGYTF. The CDR3 DNA sequence: TGTGCCAGCAGTGAAGATCGCACGACTGGCTACACCTTC.

There are many counts of this clonotype. J is TRBJ2-7 and V is TRBV20-1; 8 bases align to TRBD2. The trim removed 2 bases at V and 5 bases at J, leaving 5 bases unmatched. CDR3 length equals 13 residues. The germline gives CDR1 DFQATT, CDR2 SNEGSKA (reference sequence). The CDR3 sequence is CSARFSGVNEQYF. The DNA for the CDR3 is TGCAGTGCTAGATTTAGCGGGGTCAACGAGCAGTACTTC.

This clonotype occurred a few times. The V gene is TRBV3-1, the J gene TRBJ1-1, with 7 nucleotides matching TRBD1. Trimming cost V 4 bases and J 9 bases; bases outside gene matches: 11. This CDR3 spans 14 amino acids. The V gene's germline CDR1 is LGHDT and CDR2 YNNKEL (reference sequence). CDR3 residues: CASSPESRGPKAFF. The CDR3 DNA reads TGTGCCAGCAGCCCCGAGTCAAGGGGGCCTAAAGCTTTCTTT.

The table lists this clonotype with many counts. Here the CDR3 DNA reads TGCAGCGTTGTTTCCGGGGTTCGTGGCGAGCAGTACTTC. Protein: CSVVSGVRGEQYF. The chain employs TRBV29-1 and TRBJ2-7; the D gene is possibly TRBD2 (5 bases). The CDR3 sequence is 13 residues long. From germline, CDR1 is SQVTM and CDR2 ANQGSEA. The germline V and J ends were trimmed by 4 bases and 6 bases, with 16 bases remaining between them.

V gene TRBV2 combines with J gene TRBJ2-1; the D call may be TRBD1 or TRBD2 (6 bases each). From germline, CDR1 is SNHLY and CDR2 FYNNEI. V lost 7 bases and J lost 0, with 19 bases in between. The CDR3 covers 17 residues. The CDR3 is CASNVELGGNSYNEQFF. As DNA, the CDR3 is TGTGCCAGCAACGTCGAGTTAGGGGGGAACTCCTACAATGAGCAGTTCTTC.

In its sample, this clonotype was seen a few times. The rearrangement uses TRBV6-6 and TRBJ1-1; D gene unclear. This CDR3 contains 13 residues. Per the germline V gene, CDR1 is MNHNY and CDR2 is SVGAGI (reference sequence). Trimming cost V 7 bases and J 1 base, with 10 bases left between them. CDR3 DNA sequence: TGTGCCAGCAACCCATCACGGAACACTGAAGCTTTCTTT. Translated, it gives CASNPSRNTEAFF.

The rearrangement joins TRBV6-5 to TRBJ1-6; D remains ambiguous. Germline-derived CDR1 and CDR2 are MNHEY and SVGAGI. The CDR3 length is 16 residues. Trimming stripped 4 bases from V and 2 bases from J, with 12 bases between. The CDR3 region has the DNA TGTGCCAGCAGTTCAGATGTGGTGCCCTATAATTCACCCCTCCACTTT. This codes for CASSSDVVPYNSPLHF.

This clonotype was counted a few times. The chain combines TRBV12-3 or TRBV12-4 with TRBJ1-2; 7 nucleotides line up with TRBD1. The CDR3 sequence is 14 residues long. V lost 2 bases to trimming and J lost 2 bases; unmatched junction nucleotides: 2. The CDR3 sequence: CASSLMGQNYGYTF. The CDR3 nucleotides are TGTGCCAGCAGTTTAATGGGACAGAACTATGGCTACACCTTC.